The 26 T cell receptor beta chains presented below share a single source sample, sequenced in a study of blood T cell repertoires in COVID-19. Clones were sequenced by immunoSEQ multiplex PCR, and TCRdb holds only the in-frame ones, with some missing. This table has 150,000 to 200,000 clones, 80% to 90% appearing once. Sequencing was done on a sample of peripheral blood. Receptors were obtained from a woman aged 55-70 years with COVID-19, enrolled during active disease.

V is TRBV30 and J is TRBJ1-5, with no clear D. Trimming took 0 bases from V and 3 from J, leaving 6 bases between them. The CDR3 extends over 13 amino acids. Germline-derived CDR1 and CDR2 are GTSNPN and SVGIG (reference sequence). CDR3 nucleotide sequence: TGTGCCTGGAGTGTTCAGGTCAATCAGCCCCAGCATTTT. Its translation: CAWSVQVNQPQHF. The full variable domain, with the rest looked up from reference TRBV30 and TRBJ1-5, is SQTIHQWPATLVQPVGSPLSLECTVEGTSNPNLYWYRQAAGRGLQLLFYSVGIGQISSEVPQNLSASRPQDRQFILSSKKLLLSDSGFYLCAWSVQVNQPQHFGDGTRLSIL.

The chain couples TRBV2 to TRBJ1-2; D remains unclear. The V gene lost 6 bases and the J gene lost 5 bases, with 13 bases spanning the gap. The CDR3 is made up of 13 amino acids. Germline CDR1 is SNHLY and CDR2 is FYNNEI. The CDR3: CASRVSRLYGYTF. The CDR3, as DNA: TGTGCCAGCAGGGTATCCCGACTTTATGGCTACACCTTC. The whole variable domain, remainder taken from reference TRBV2 and TRBJ1-2, is EPEVTQTPSHQVTQMGQEVILRCVPISNHLYFYWYRQILGQKVEFLVSFYNNEISEKSEIFDDQFSVERPDGSNFTLKIRSTKLEDSAMYFCASRVSRLYGYTFGSGTRLTVV.

The chain links TRBV29-1 to TRBJ2-1; 9 bases line up with TRBD2. V gave up 7 bases and J gave up 6 bases; unmatched junction bases: 13. This CDR3 is 15 amino acids long. CDR1 and CDR2 (germline): SQVTM, ANQGSEA. CDR3 in amino acids: CSDRGVAGGANEQFF. CDR3 DNA: TGCAGCGACCGAGGTGTGGCGGGAGGGGCCAATGAGCAGTTCTTC.

The chain employs TRBV5-6 and TRBJ2-5, with D tentatively TRBD1 (6 bases). The germline gives CDR1 SGHDT, CDR2 YYEEEE. This CDR3 region has 14 residues. V gave up 5 bases and J gave up 4 bases, with 15 bases separating them. CDR3: CASSRDRYRETQYF. The CDR3 bases are TGTGCCAGCAGTCGCGACAGGTATAGAGAGACCCAGTACTTC.

The chain is built from TRBV4-3 and TRBJ2-7, with 11 bases aligning to TRBD1. Looked up from germline, CDR1 is LGHNA and CDR2 is YSLEER. The CDR3 has 16 amino acids. V was clipped by 1 base and J by 3 bases; unmatched bases: 5. CDR3 in amino acids: CASSQGAGTGGYEQYF. The CDR3 region has the DNA TGCGCCAGCAGCCAAGGGGCCGGGACAGGGGGCTACGAGCAGTACTTC.

The J gene is TRBJ1-5, the V gene TRBV7-2; D is undetermined. The CDR3 has 14 amino acids. The germline V and J ends were trimmed by 1 base and 9 bases, with 13 bases remaining between them. Germline V gives CDR1 SGHTA, CDR2 FQGNSA. CDR3 residues: CASSLDFQSRPQHF. The CDR3 DNA sequence: TGTGCCAGCAGCTTAGATTTCCAGTCCCGGCCCCAGCATTTT.

This clone was seen only once. J is TRBJ1-1 and V is TRBV10-2, with D possibly being TRBD1 (6 bases). CDR1 and CDR2 from the germline V gene are WSHSY and SAAADI. V lost 7 bases, J lost 8 bases, and 20 bases lay in between. This CDR3 region has 14 residues. The chain's CDR3 is CASIPRDTAVEAFF. In DNA, the CDR3 is TGCGCCAGCATCCCTAGGGACACGGCAGTAGAAGCTTTCTTT.

The V gene is TRBV4-2, the J gene TRBJ1-1; the match to TRBD1 covers 8 bases. The CDR3 extends over 16 amino acids. CDR1 and CDR2 from the germline V gene are LGHNA and YNFKEQ. V shed 1 base, J shed 4 bases, and the junction held 8 bases outside the gene matches. CDR3: CASSQGDRKPSTEAFF. The CDR3 nucleotides are TGTGCCAGCAGCCAAGGGGACAGGAAACCGAGCACTGAAGCTTTCTTT.

This clone was detected once. This chain connects TRBV5-1 to TRBJ2-1; 7 bases fit TRBD2. CDR1 is SGHRS, CDR2 YFSETQ, per germline. Losses at the gene ends were 5 bases for V and 3 bases for J; bases not matched to a gene: 14. This CDR3 comprises 17 residues. DNA for the CDR3: TGCGCCAGCAGACGCAAGGCTAGCGGACAAGTCTACAATGAGCAGTTCTTC. Translated, it gives CASRRKASGQVYNEQFF.

The genes are TRBV6-6 and TRBJ1-2; D may be TRBD1 (5 bases). The CDR3 is 15 amino acids. Germline V CDR1 and CDR2: MNHNY, SVGAGI (reference sequence). V shed 0 bases and J shed 0 bases, with 8 bases lying between them. The CDR3 protein is CASSYSTAPNYGYTF. For the CDR3, the DNA is TGTGCCAGCAGTTACTCGACAGCTCCTAACTATGGCTACACCTTC.

J is TRBJ2-2 and V is TRBV10-3; TRBD1 might be the D (5 bases). Between the trimmed V and J ends, which lost 8 bases and 0 bases, there was a span of 22 bases. The germline V gene has CDR1 ENHRY and CDR2 SYGVKD. This CDR3 comprises 18 residues. CDR3 in DNA: TGTGCCATCCCTCGCGGCCAGGGCAACCCATCGAACACCGGGGAGCTGTTTTTT. Amino acids: CAIPRGQGNPSNTGELFF.

With regard to this clone: This same CDR3 is encoded by further DNA sequences in the sample. The rearrangement joins TRBV5-4 to TRBJ1-3; 8 bases line up with TRBD1. Per the germline V gene, CDR1 is SGHNT and CDR2 is YYREEE (reference sequence). V lost 4 bases, J lost 5 bases, and 5 bases stayed unmatched. The CDR3 spans 14 residues. CDR3 in DNA: TGTGCCAGCAGCCTAGGACAGGGAAGAAACACCATATATTTT. Its protein is CASSLGQGRNTIYF.

This clone has a single count. The chain combines TRBV7-2 with TRBJ2-7; 8 positions agree with TRBD2. Germline CDR1 reads SGHTA; CDR2 reads FQGNSA. There are 15 residues in the CDR3. With V trimmed by 2 bases and J by 3 bases, 6 bases remained unmatched. CDR3: CASSLQAGAGYEQYF. In nucleotides, the CDR3 is TGTGCCAGCAGCTTACAAGCGGGAGCGGGCTACGAGCAGTACTTC.

The chain links TRBV5-1 to TRBJ2-1; 8 bases match TRBD1. The CDR3 extends over 13 amino acids. V lost 0 bases, J lost 10 bases, and 3 bases stayed unmatched. Looked up from germline, CDR1 is SGHRS and CDR2 is YFSETQ. CDR3 sequence (DNA): TGCGCCAGCAGCTTGGCCGGGACAGGAGAGCAGTTCTTC. Translated, it gives CASSLAGTGEQFF.

The rearrangement joins TRBV6-5 to TRBJ2-7; TRBD2 might be the D (6 bases). Germline V gives CDR1 MNHEY, CDR2 SVGAGI. V was cut by 2 bases and J by 2 bases, with 16 bases left in between. This CDR3 comprises 16 residues. The CDR3 here is CASSYEPAVAAYEQYF. In DNA, the CDR3 is TGTGCCAGCAGTTACGAGCCCGCGGTAGCGGCCTACGAGCAGTACTTC.

The chain has TRBV15 and TRBJ2-5; the match to TRBD2 covers 8 bases. The CDR3 contains 13 residues. Trimming removed 1 base from V and 5 bases from J; junction bases left unmatched: 0. CDR1 is LNHNV, CDR2 YYDKDF, per germline (reference sequence). For the CDR3, the DNA is TGTGCCACCAGCAGAGGACTAGCGGAGACCCAGTACTTC. Residues: CATSRGLAETQYF.

This clone was seen just once. The chain has TRBV30 and TRBJ2-3, with D possibly TRBD2 on 6 matching bases. Germline V CDR1 and CDR2: GTSNPN, SVGIG (reference sequence). V was shortened by 1 base and J by 0 bases, with 11 bases between the two germline ends. This CDR3 has 15 residues. DNA of the CDR3: TGTGCCTGGAGTGGGACCGGGGGAAGCACAGATACGCAGTATTTT. This encodes CAWSGTGGSTDTQYF.

This chain joins TRBV6-1 and TRBJ2-1; D is perhaps TRBD2 (6 bases). The CDR3 has 15 residues. CDR1 is MNHNS, CDR2 SASEGT, per germline. Trimming removed 5 bases from V and 3 bases from J, with 14 bases in between. The CDR3 bases are TGTGCCAGCAGTCCCTCTAGCGAGTTCTACAATGAGCAGTTCTTC. It is translated as CASSPSSEFYNEQFF.

V and J are TRBV28 and TRBJ1-2; 9 bases align to TRBD1. J lost 3 bases, V lost 10 bases, and 15 bases had no gene match. This CDR3 comprises 16 residues. Looked up from germline, CDR1 is MDHEN and CDR2 is SYDVKM. CDR3 DNA: TGTGCCACCTTTTCTGACAGGGGGGGAAATTACTATGGCTACACCTTC. Translation: CATFSDRGGNYYGYTF.

The chain recombines TRBV11-2 with TRBJ1-3; 10 bases fit TRBD1. CDR3 size: 17 residues. The J segment lost 4 bases and the V segment lost 2 bases, leaving 8 bases of the junction unmatched. Germline V CDR1 and CDR2: SGHAT, FQNNGV. This CDR3 is CASSLRGQGQSGNTIYF. The CDR3 DNA is TGTGCCAGCAGCTTAAGGGGACAGGGGCAGTCCGGAAACACCATATATTTT.

The chain employs TRBV28 and TRBJ1-5, with 7 bases that match TRBD1. V shed 6 bases, J shed 7 bases, and the junction held 15 bases outside the gene matches. Germline CDR1 reads MDHEN; CDR2 reads SYDVKM. The CDR3 totals 16 residues. CDR3 residues: CASSSLTRGNLQPQHF. In DNA form, the CDR3 reads TGTGCCAGCAGCTCCTTGACCAGGGGGAATTTACAGCCCCAGCATTTT.

This chain joins TRBV7-2 and TRBJ2-7; 10 bases align to TRBD1. The trim removed 5 bases at V and 4 bases at J, leaving 11 bases unmatched. The germline CDR1 and CDR2 sequences are SGHTA and FQGNSA. The CDR3 length is 16 residues. CDR3 sequence: CASSPPGTGASYEQYF. CDR3 coding DNA: TGTGCCAGCAGCCCACCGGGGACAGGGGCTTCATACGAGCAGTACTTC.

This sequence joins TRBV5-5 and TRBJ1-1; no reliable D call. Germline CDR1 is SGHKS and CDR2 is YYEKEE (reference sequence). The CDR3 totals 15 residues. The germline V and J ends were trimmed by 3 bases and 2 bases, with 14 bases remaining between them. CDR3 bases: TGTGCCAGCAGCTCCCTCGGGTCTCTCAACACTGAAGCTTTCTTT. Amino acid sequence: CASSSLGSLNTEAFF.

The genes are TRBV6-6 and TRBJ1-5, with 9 bases lining up with TRBD1. Germline V gene data show CDR1 as MNHNY and CDR2 as SVGAGI (reference sequence). CDR3 length equals 14 residues. The trim removed 9 bases at V and 4 bases at J, leaving 7 bases unmatched. The CDR3 is CASIQGAENQPQHF. Written as DNA, the CDR3 is TGTGCCAGTATACAGGGGGCCGAAAATCAGCCCCAGCATTTT.

The gene calls are TRBV7-2 and TRBJ2-5; 9 bases are shared with TRBD1. The germline CDR1 and CDR2 sequences are SGHTA and FQGNSA. Trimming removed 7 bases from V and 5 bases from J; junction bases left unmatched: 8. This CDR3 region has 14 residues. CDR3 DNA sequence: TGTGCCAGCATCGTTGACAGGGGGGGCGAGACCCAGTACTTC. Residues: CASIVDRGGETQYF.

This clone was picked up one time. The chain is built from TRBV4-2 and TRBJ1-4; D is undetermined. Trimming shortened V by 3 bases and J by 10 bases, and 15 bases separated the two germline ends. The CDR3 is 14 amino acids. The germline gives CDR1 LGHNA, CDR2 YNFKEQ. The DNA for the CDR3 is TGTGCCAGCAGCCAGACCGACGGGGTGTCAAAACTGTTTTTT. The encoded protein is CASSQTDGVSKLFF.